The present T cell receptor beta chain was sequenced within a study of T cell clones after liver transplantation. Study findings and constraints: Rather than being deleted, graft donor-reactive T cells may have moved into the graft.

This CDR3 contains 15 residues. Trimming removed 0 bases from V and 6 bases from J; junction bases left unmatched: 4. Germline CDR1 is GTSNPN and CDR2 is SVGIG (reference sequence). Unstimulated PBMCs were sorted into CD3+CD4+ and CD3+CD8+ populations. Data came from immunoSEQ multiplex PCR; TCRdb stores just in-frame clones and leaves some out. The sample includes fewer than 80,000 clones, less than 90% seen only once; the top ten take under 2.5%. With respect to this clone: Its cognate antigen is unknown.

The starting material was CD4+ T cells from blood, obtained around 50 months after liver transplant. The receptor was derived from a human patient who received a liver transplant. T cells may partly derive from the graft donor. V is TRBV30 and J is TRBJ2-1; 11 nucleotides agree with TRBD2. CDR3 loop: CAWSVASGRLNEQFF. The CDR3 region has the DNA TGTGCCTGGAGTGTGGCTAGCGGGAGGCTCAATGAGCAGTTCTTC.